Listed below are T cell receptor beta chains from one sample, sequenced in a study of blood T cell repertoires in COVID-19. The method was immunoSEQ multiplex PCR; TCRdb's version includes in-frame clones alone and lacks a portion of them. The sample contains 160,000 or so clones, around 74% of which appear only once. Input material: peripheral blood. The receptors come from a woman in her sixties with COVID-19, enrolled during active disease. The CDR3 runs from the conserved cysteine through the conserved F or W. The order of the fields is J gene, V gene, CDR3 protein.

J: TRBJ1-3; V: TRBV7-8; CDR3: CASSLVDRVAGNTIYF
J: TRBJ2-1; V: TRBV5-1; CDR3: CASSWNSHDEQFF
J: TRBJ2-7; V: TRBV30; CDR3: CAWRTSMYEQYF
J: TRBJ2-2; V: TRBV2; CDR3: CASSGLAGVGGELFF
J: TRBJ1-5; V: TRBV19; CDR3: CASSIGTGGAPQHF
J: TRBJ2-7; V: TRBV5-1; CDR3: CASSLSSGSHEQYF
J: TRBJ1-3; V: TRBV28; CDR3: CASTHGDSFAGNTIYF
J: TRBJ1-5; V: TRBV28; CDR3: CASSSIGDIDQPQHF
J: TRBJ2-1; V: TRBV7-2; CDR3: CASGGTPGGGEQFF
J: TRBJ1-4; V: TRBV28; CDR3: CASSLTPGTGHEKLFF
J: TRBJ1-1; V: TRBV5-1; CDR3: CASTLRQGDTEAFF
J: TRBJ1-2; V: TRBV27; CDR3: CASSPQRNYGYTF
J: TRBJ2-1; V: TRBV5-8; CDR3: CASHSGTYNEQFF
J: TRBJ2-7; V: TRBV20-1; CDR3: CSAPGTYEQYF
J: TRBJ1-6; V: TRBV7-9; CDR3: CASSLRNSPLHF
J: TRBJ2-7; V: TRBV7-2; CDR3: CASSREREGKHPYEQYF
J: TRBJ2-7; V: TRBV4-3; CDR3: CASSQDSGYEQYF
J: TRBJ2-3; V: TRBV9; CDR3: CASSPLPRGTSTDTQYF
J: TRBJ1-3; V: TRBV5-5; CDR3: CASTGIGNTIYF
J: TRBJ2-3; V: TRBV5-1; CDR3: CASSLEAIRLDTQYF
J: TRBJ2-5; V: TRBV5-1; CDR3: CASTTGVQQETQYF
J: TRBJ1-4; V: TRBV11-2; CDR3: CASQGARGSNEKLFF
J: TRBJ1-2; V: TRBV28; CDR3: CASKPALRVHYGYTF
J: TRBJ2-5; V: TRBV25-1; CDR3: CASSAWAARETQYF
J: TRBJ1-6; V: TRBV7-6; CDR3: CASSLSGQAWSPLHF
J: TRBJ1-6; V: TRBV4-2; CDR3: CASSQPTELDSPLHF
J: TRBJ2-4; V: TRBV7-9; CDR3: CASSLALGGVLAKNIQYF
J: TRBJ2-1; V: TRBV9; CDR3: CASTGTRASDEQFF
J: TRBJ2-2; V: TRBV7-8; CDR3: CASSLLTASGYNTGELFF
J: TRBJ1-2; V: TRBV6-6; CDR3: CASNPQGNYGYTF
J: TRBJ2-7; V: TRBV4-1; CDR3: CASSLRGTGTYEQYF
J: TRBJ2-1; V: TRBV27; CDR3: CASSLGGPGGNEQFF
J: TRBJ1-5; V: TRBV27; CDR3: CASSAKGTGEPGNQPQHF
J: TRBJ2-3; V: TRBV19; CDR3: CASSIKGIGVGDTQYF